This T cell receptor beta chain was found in a study of molecular identifiers for immune sequencing clone quantification. In the study overall: Replicates involved a five-way split of RNA from roughly 20,000 or 100,000 naive CD8 cells, with sequencing of four.

Study-wide results and limits: A single cell's spiked Jurkat TCR RNA was reportedly detectable among 950,000 to 1,000,000 naive cells.

On this clonotype itself: Its antigen is still unknown.

TCRdb re-called the PCR reads with MiXCR, one entry per CDR3 protein. The data show more than 250,000 distinct CDR3 sequences, roughly a fifth seen once. The CDR3 extends over 14 amino acids. V was cut by 4 bases and J by 1 base, with 9 bases left in between. Germline V gene lookup returns CDR1 ENHRY and CDR2 SYGVKD. This receptor was obtained from a human donor in good health. Some libraries in this study had Jurkat cell RNA spiked in. This sequence joins TRBV10-3 and TRBJ2-3, with a weak D call TRBD1 (6 bases). The sample taken for sequencing was naive CD8+ T cells from blood, with Jurkat cell RNA spiked in. As to subset: FACS-sorted CD8+CD4-CCR7+CD45RA+ naive T cells. DNA for the CDR3: TGTGCCATCAGTGGGGGGCGGGGCACAGATACGCAGTATTTT. Encoded protein: CAISGGRGTDTQYF.